The rows below give T cell receptor beta chains drawn from one sample of a study of OX40 agonist ivuxolimab in advanced cancers. Clones were sequenced by immunoSEQ multiplex PCR, and TCRdb holds only the in-frame ones, with some missing. The table lists approximately 15,000 clones, 84% of them singletons. The sample here was CD4+ or CD8+ T cells sorted from blood, taken in a trial of the OX40 agonist ivuxolimab. These TCRs come from an adult with an advanced solid tumor such as melanoma, head and neck, liver or kidney cancer. Both conserved end residues are part of each CDR3. A D gene is named only where the DNA matches it firmly. A clone size is listed for some rows: how often the clone was seen (once, few, many), or a class if it is expanded.

TRBJ2-3	NA	TRBV13	TRBD1	CASSPPGQGTTDTQYF	TGTGCCAGCAGCCCCCCCGGACAGGGAACGACAGATACGCAGTATTTT
TRBJ1-1	once	TRBV5-6	NA	CASSPDSGGTEAFF	TGTGCCAGCAGCCCCGACAGCGGCGGGACTGAAGCTTTCTTT
TRBJ2-5	few	TRBV25-1	NA	CASSDPVLQGQETQYF	TGTGCCAGCAGTGACCCTGTTTTACAGGGACAAGAGACCCAGTACTTC
TRBJ2-7	NA	TRBV27	NA	CASHARGLDNEQYF	TGTGCCTCCCATGCGCGGGGACTCGATAACGAGCAGTACTTC
TRBJ2-1	few	TRBV27	NA	CASKIGQSSYNEQFF	TGTGCCAGCAAAATCGGACAGAGCTCCTACAATGAGCAGTTCTTC
TRBJ2-7	NA	TRBV5-6	NA	CASSLEGVEQYF	TGTGCCAGCAGCTTGGAGGGGGTTGAGCAGTACTTC
TRBJ1-2	NA	TRBV28	NA	CASSSPSDRLMIYGYTF	TGTGCCAGCAGTTCCCCCTCTGACAGACTAATGATCTATGGCTACACCTTC
TRBJ1-5	NA	TRBV5-8	NA	CASTYGTLTHQPQHF	TGTGCCAGCACCTATGGCACCCTGACTCATCAGCCCCAGCATTTT
TRBJ2-7	NA	TRBV14	NA	CASSHGRGNEQYF	TGTGCCAGCAGCCACGGCAGGGGCAACGAGCAGTACTTC
TRBJ1-2	NA	TRBV6-1	NA	CASSEEIGNYGYTF	TGTGCCAGCAGTGAGGAGATAGGGAACTATGGCTACACCTTC
TRBJ1-2	NA	TRBV7-6	NA	CASSQLGGFQGYTF	TGTGCCAGCAGCCAACTCGGGGGCTTTCAGGGCTACACCTTC
TRBJ2-7	NA	TRBV27	NA	CASSSLLSPEVYEQYF	TGTGCCAGCAGTTCCCTACTATCACCGGAGGTCTACGAGCAGTACTTC
TRBJ2-5	NA	TRBV30	TRBD2	CAWTLASGYQETQYF	TGTGCCTGGACTTTGGCTAGCGGGTACCAAGAGACCCAGTACTTC
TRBJ2-3	NA	TRBV4-1	NA	CASSQGAGTDTQYF	TGCGCCAGCAGCCAAGGCGCGGGCACAGATACGCAGTATTTT
TRBJ2-7	once	TRBV11-1	NA	CASSSGTPGEQYF	TGTGCCAGCAGCTCCGGGACTCCGGGCGAGCAGTACTTC
TRBJ2-7	NA	TRBV7-7	TRBD1	CASSEFESPGTEYEQYF	TGTGCCAGCAGCGAGTTCGAAAGCCCCGGGACAGAATACGAGCAGTACTTC
TRBJ2-1	NA	TRBV2	NA	CASKGLEGDYNEQFF	TGTGCCAGCAAGGGGCTAGAGGGGGATTACAATGAGCAGTTCTTC
TRBJ1-1	NA	TRBV7-3	NA	CASSLGFNTEAFF	TGTGCCAGCAGCTTGGGTTTTAACACTGAAGCTTTCTTT
TRBJ1-6	few	TRBV5-8	NA	CASSSPTRPSPLHF	TGTGCCAGCAGCTCACCCACTCGTCCTTCACCCCTCCACTTT
TRBJ2-7	NA	TRBV19	NA	CASSITGGFQPYEQYF	TGTGCCAGTAGTATTACGGGGGGCTTCCAACCCTACGAGCAGTACTTC
TRBJ2-1	NA	TRBV12-5	NA	CASGLSLTSYNEQFF	TGTGCTAGTGGTTTGAGTCTAACCTCATACAATGAGCAGTTCTTC
TRBJ2-5	NA	TRBV7-3	TRBD2	CASSPQRGALKTQYF	TGTGCCAGCAGCCCCCAGCGGGGGGCCCTTAAGACCCAGTACTTC
TRBJ1-5	NA	TRBV7-9	NA	CASSLGNYNQPQHF	TGTGCCAGCAGCTTAGGCAATTACAATCAGCCCCAGCATTTT
TRBJ2-3	NA	TRBV19	NA	CASSMWARGVDTQYF	TGTGCCAGTAGTATGTGGGCTCGCGGGGTTGATACGCAGTATTTT
TRBJ2-3	NA	TRBV6-1	NA	CASSRQSTDTQYF	TGTGCCAGCAGTAGACAGAGCACAGATACGCAGTATTTT
TRBJ2-1	NA	TRBV11-3	TRBD1	CASSPGTANNEQFF	TGTGCCAGCAGCCCCGGGACAGCTAACAATGAGCAGTTCTTC
TRBJ1-3	NA	TRBV23-1	NA	CASSHAASPPGYGNTIYF	TGCGCCAGCAGTCACGCGGCGTCCCCCCCGGGTTATGGAAACACCATATATTTT
TRBJ2-3	NA	TRBV7-9	NA	CASSLALYSTDTQYF	TGTGCCAGCAGCTTAGCGCTTTACAGCACAGATACGCAGTATTTT
TRBJ1-1	few	TRBV23-1	NA	CASLPPVTEAFF	TGCGCCAGCCTACCACCGGTCACTGAAGCTTTCTTT
TRBJ2-5	NA	TRBV30	NA	CAWSEGPGAQYF	TGTGCCTGGAGTGAAGGCCCCGGGGCCCAGTACTTC
TRBJ2-7	once	TRBV27	TRBD1	CASSLGQGVYEQYF	TGTGCCAGCAGTCTGGGACAGGGAGTCTACGAGCAGTACTTC
TRBJ2-2	NA	TRBV27	NA	CASSFGSGELFF	TGTGCCAGCAGTTTTGGTTCCGGGGAGCTGTTTTTT
TRBJ2-7	NA	TRBV13	TRBD2	CASRTSGALEQYF	TGTGCCAGCAGGACTAGCGGGGCTCTCGAGCAGTACTTC
TRBJ2-3	once	TRBV30	NA	CAWGLDTQYF	TGTGCCTGGGGTCTTGATACGCAGTATTTT
TRBJ2-2	NA	TRBV5-6	TRBD1	CASNTGVTGELFF	TGTGCCAGCAACACAGGGGTTACCGGGGAGCTGTTTTTT
TRBJ2-7	few	TRBV9	NA	CASSVAPGENYEQYF	TGTGCCAGCAGCGTAGCCCCGGGAGAAAACTACGAGCAGTACTTC
TRBJ1-2	NA	TRBV27	NA	CASSWGNTNYGYTF	TGTGCCAGCAGTTGGGGCAACACTAACTATGGCTACACCTTC
TRBJ1-4	NA	TRBV28	NA	CASSPFEGATNEKLFF	TGTGCCAGCAGTCCTTTTGAGGGCGCAACTAATGAAAAACTGTTTTTT
TRBJ1-1	NA	TRBV5-1	NA	CASSLAGQNTEAFF	TGCGCCAGCAGCTTGGCGGGACAGAACACTGAAGCTTTCTTT
TRBJ1-2	NA	TRBV5-1	NA	CASSTTPGAYGYTF	TGCGCCAGCAGCACCACCCCCGGTGCCTATGGCTACACCTTC
TRBJ1-2	NA	TRBV5-4	TRBD1	CASSTSAGTGGGYTF	TGTGCCAGCAGCACTAGTGCCGGGACAGGGGGCGGCTACACCTTC
TRBJ1-1	few	TRBV25-1	NA	CASRLGVSAFF	TGTGCCAGCAGGTTAGGGGTTAGCGCTTTCTTT
TRBJ1-5	NA	TRBV4-1	TRBD1	CASSQDGTGSQPQHF	TGCGCCAGCAGCCAAGACGGGACAGGGAGTCAGCCCCAGCATTTT
TRBJ2-7	NA	TRBV28	NA	CASSDGGYEQYF	TGTGCCAGCAGTGACGGGGGCTACGAGCAGTACTTC
TRBJ2-1	NA	TRBV6-6	NA	CASSDSGYYNEQFF	TGTGCCAGCAGTGATAGCGGATACTACAATGAGCAGTTCTTC
TRBJ2-7	NA	TRBV5-4	NA	CASSPAPGHEQYF	TGTGCCAGCAGCCCGGCCCCCGGGCACGAGCAGTACTTC